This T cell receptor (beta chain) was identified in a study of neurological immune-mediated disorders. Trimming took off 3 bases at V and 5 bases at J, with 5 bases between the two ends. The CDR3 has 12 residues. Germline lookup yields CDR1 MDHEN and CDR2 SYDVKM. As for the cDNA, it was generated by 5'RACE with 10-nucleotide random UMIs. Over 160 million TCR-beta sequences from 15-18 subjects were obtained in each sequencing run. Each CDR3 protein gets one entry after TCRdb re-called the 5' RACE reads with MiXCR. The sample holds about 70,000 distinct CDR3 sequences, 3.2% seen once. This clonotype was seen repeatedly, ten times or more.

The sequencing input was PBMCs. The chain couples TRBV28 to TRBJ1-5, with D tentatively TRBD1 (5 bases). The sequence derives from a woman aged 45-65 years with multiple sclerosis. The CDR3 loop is CASSLTDQPQHF. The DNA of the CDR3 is TGTGCCAGCAGTTTGACAGATCAGCCCCAGCATTTT.